This T cell receptor beta chain was identified during a study of post-analysis software for immune sequencing data. Overall study findings and caveats: Comparison of patients with controls showed five TRBV segments more frequent in patients, TRBV5-6, TRBV5-1 and TRBV20-1 among them. The normalized Chao1 diversity of multiple sclerosis patients was significantly lower than that of controls.

Sequencing libraries made from TCR beta cDNA carried unique molecular identifiers. Starting from around 0.96 to 9.9 million T cells, the study yielded roughly 0.5 million cDNA molecules. TCRdb fed the PCR reads into MiXCR, producing one record per CDR3 protein. Of approximately 690,000 distinct CDR3 sequences in the sample, 55% to 70% were seen once. V shed 6 bases and J shed 0 bases, with 8 bases lying between them. Germline loops: CDR1 MNHEY, CDR2 SMNVEV (reference sequence). This CDR3 has 13 residues. A remark on this clonotype: Its antigen remains unknown.

V is TRBV27 and J is TRBJ1-1; D ambiguous. This TCR was recovered from a girl aged 2-10 years with multiple sclerosis. The material sequenced was blood. The CDR3 bases are TGTGCCAGCAGCCCAATGATGAACACTGAAGCTTTCTTT. Amino acid sequence: CASSPMMNTEAFF.